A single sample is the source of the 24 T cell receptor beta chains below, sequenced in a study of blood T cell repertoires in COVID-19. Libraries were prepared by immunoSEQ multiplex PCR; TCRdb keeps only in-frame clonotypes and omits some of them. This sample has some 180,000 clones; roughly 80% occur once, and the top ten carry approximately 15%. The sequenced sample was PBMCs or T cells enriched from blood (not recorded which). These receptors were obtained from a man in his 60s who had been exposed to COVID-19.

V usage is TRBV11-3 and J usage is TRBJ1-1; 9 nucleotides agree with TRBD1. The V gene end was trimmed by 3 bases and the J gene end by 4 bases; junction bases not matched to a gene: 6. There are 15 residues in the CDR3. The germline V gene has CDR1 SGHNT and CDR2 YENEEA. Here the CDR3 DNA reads TGTGCCAGCAGCTTGGGTGGGACAGGGACCACTGAAGCTTTCTTT. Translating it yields CASSLGGTGTTEAFF.

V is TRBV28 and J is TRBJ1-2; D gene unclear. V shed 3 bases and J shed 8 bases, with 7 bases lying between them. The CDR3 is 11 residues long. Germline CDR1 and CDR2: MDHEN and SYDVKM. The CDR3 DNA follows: TGTGCCAGCAGTTTTCGGGGAGGCTACACCTTC. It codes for CASSFRGGYTF.

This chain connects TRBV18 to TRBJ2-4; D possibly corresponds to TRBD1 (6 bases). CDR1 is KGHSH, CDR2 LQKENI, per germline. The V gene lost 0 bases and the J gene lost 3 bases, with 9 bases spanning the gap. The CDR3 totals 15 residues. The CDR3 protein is CASSPPGRGKNIQYF. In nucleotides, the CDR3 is TGTGCCAGCTCACCACCGGGCAGGGGCAAAAACATTCAGTACTTC. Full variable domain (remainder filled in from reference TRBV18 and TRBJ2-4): NAGVMQNPRHLVRRRGQEARLRCSPMKGHSHVYWYRQLPEEGLKFMVYLQKENIIDESGMPKERFSAEFPKEGPSILRIQQVVRGDSAAYFCASSPPGRGKNIQYFGAGTRLSVL.

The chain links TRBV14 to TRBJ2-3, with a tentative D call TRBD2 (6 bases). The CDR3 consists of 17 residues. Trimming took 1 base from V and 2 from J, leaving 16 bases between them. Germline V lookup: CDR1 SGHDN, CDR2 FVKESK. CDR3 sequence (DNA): TGTGCCAGCAGCCAAGGGGTTCGCGGGAAGGCCACAGATACGCAGTATTTT. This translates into CASSQGVRGKATDTQYF. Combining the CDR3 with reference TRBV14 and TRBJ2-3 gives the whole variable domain EAGVTQFPSHSVIEKGQTVTLRCDPISGHDNLYWYRRVMGKEIKFLLHFVKESKQDESGMPNNRFLAERTGGTYSTLKVQPAELEDSGVYFCASSQGVRGKATDTQYFGPGTRLTVL.

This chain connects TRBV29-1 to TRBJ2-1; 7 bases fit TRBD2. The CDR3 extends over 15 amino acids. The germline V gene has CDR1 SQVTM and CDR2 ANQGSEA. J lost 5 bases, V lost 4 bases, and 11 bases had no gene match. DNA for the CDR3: TGCAGCGTTGGTGTGGGCGGGAGCCCCAACAATGAGCAGTTCTTC. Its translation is CSVGVGGSPNNEQFF.

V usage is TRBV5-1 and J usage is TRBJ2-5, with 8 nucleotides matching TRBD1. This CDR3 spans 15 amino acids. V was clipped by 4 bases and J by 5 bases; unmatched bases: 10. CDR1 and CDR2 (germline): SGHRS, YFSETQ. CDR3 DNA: TGCGCCAGCAGCCAAAACCCGGACAGGGTCGAGACCCAGTACTTC. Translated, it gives CASSQNPDRVETQYF.

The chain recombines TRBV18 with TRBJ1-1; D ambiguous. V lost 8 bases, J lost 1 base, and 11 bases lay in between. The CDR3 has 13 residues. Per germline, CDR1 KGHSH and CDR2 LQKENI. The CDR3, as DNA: TGTGCCAGCAAAGAGCACGAGAACACTGAAGCTTTCTTT. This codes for CASKEHENTEAFF.

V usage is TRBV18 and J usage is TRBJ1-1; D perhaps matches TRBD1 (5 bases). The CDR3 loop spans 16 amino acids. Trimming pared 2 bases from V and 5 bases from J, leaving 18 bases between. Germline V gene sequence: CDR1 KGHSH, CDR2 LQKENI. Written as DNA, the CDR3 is TGTGCCAGCTCACCAGGGCTGGGACTGGGGGGGACTGAAGCTTTCTTT. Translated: CASSPGLGLGGTEAFF. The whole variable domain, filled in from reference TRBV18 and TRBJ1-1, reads NAGVMQNPRHLVRRRGQEARLRCSPMKGHSHVYWYRQLPEEGLKFMVYLQKENIIDESGMPKERFSAEFPKEGPSILRIQQVVRGDSAAYFCASSPGLGLGGTEAFFGQGTRLTVV.

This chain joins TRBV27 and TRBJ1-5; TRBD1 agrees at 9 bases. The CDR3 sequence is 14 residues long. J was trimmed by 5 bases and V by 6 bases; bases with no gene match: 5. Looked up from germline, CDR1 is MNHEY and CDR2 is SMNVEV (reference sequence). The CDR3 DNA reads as TGTGCCAGCAGCCGCCGACAGGGGGATCAGCCCCAGCATTTT. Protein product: CASSRRQGDQPQHF.

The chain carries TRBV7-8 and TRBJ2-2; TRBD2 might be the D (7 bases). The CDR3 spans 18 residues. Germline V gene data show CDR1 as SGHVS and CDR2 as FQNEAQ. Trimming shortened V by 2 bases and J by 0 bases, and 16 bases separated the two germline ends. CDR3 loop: CASSLYDSGGPNTGELFF. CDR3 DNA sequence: TGTGCCAGCAGCTTATACGATTCGGGGGGCCCGAACACCGGGGAGCTGTTTTTT. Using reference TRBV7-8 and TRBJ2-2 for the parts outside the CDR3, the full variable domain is GAGVSQSPRYKVAKRGQDVALRCDPISGHVSLFWYQQALGQGPEFLTYFQNEAQLDKSGLPSDRFFAERPEGSVSTLKIQRTQQEDSAVYLCASSLYDSGGPNTGELFFGEGSRLTVL.

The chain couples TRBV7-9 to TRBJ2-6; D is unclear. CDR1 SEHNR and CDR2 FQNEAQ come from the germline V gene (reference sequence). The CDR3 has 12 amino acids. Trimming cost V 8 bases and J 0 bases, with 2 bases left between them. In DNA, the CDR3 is TGTGCCAGCCACTCTGGGGCCAACGTCCTGACTTTC. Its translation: CASHSGANVLTF.

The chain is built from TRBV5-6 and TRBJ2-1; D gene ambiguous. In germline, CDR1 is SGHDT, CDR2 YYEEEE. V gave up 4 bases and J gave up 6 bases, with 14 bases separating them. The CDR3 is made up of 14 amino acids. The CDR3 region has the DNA TGTGCCAGCAGCCGGAACTATCGCCCCAATGAGCAGTTCTTC. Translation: CASSRNYRPNEQFF.

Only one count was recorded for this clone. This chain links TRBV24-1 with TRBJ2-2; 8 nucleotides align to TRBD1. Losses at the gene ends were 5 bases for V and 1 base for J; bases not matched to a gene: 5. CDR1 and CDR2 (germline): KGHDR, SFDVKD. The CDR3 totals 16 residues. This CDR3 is CATSGVGQGNTGELFF. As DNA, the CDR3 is TGTGCCACCAGTGGCGTTGGACAGGGGAACACCGGGGAGCTGTTTTTT.

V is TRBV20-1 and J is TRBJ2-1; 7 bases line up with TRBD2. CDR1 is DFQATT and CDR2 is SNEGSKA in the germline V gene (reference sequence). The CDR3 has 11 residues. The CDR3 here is CSHGGSNEQFF. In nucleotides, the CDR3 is TGCAGCCACGGGGGGAGTAATGAGCAGTTCTTC.

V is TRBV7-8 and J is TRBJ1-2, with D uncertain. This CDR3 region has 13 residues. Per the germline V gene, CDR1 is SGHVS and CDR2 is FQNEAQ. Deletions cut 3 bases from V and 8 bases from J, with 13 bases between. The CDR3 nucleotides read TGTGCCAGCAGCTTGGTCGGAGAGCAAGGCTACACCTTC. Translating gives CASSLVGEQGYTF.

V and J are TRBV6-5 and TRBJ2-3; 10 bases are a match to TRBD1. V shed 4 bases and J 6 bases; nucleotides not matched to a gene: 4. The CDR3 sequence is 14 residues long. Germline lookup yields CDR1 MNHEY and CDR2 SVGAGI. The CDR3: CASSLTGGADTQYF. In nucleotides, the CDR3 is TGTGCCAGCAGTTTGACAGGGGGCGCGGATACGCAGTATTTT.

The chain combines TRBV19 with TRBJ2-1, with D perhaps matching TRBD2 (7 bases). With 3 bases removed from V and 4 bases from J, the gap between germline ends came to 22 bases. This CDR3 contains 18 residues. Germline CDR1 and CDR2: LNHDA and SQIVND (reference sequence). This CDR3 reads CASSIRRGPVTGYNEQFF. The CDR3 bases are TGTGCCAGTAGTATCCGGCGGGGGCCAGTTACAGGGTACAATGAGCAGTTCTTC.

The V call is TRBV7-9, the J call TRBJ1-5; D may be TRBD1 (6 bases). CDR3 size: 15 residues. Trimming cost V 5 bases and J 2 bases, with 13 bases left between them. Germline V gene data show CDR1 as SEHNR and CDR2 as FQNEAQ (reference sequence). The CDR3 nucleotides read TGTGCCAGCAGCACGACAGGAGGTGGCAATCAGCCCCAGCATTTT. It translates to CASSTTGGGNQPQHF.

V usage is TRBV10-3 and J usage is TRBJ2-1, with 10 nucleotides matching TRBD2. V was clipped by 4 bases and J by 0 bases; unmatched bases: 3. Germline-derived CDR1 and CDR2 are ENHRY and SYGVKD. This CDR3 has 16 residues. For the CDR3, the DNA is TGTGCCATCAGTGTCACTAGCGGGGCCTCCTACAATGAGCAGTTCTTC. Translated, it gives CAISVTSGASYNEQFF.

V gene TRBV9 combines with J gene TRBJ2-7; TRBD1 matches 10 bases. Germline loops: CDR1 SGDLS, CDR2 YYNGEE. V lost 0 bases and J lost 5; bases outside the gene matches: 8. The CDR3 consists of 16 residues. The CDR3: CASSVGIGTGDHEQYF. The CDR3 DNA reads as TGTGCCAGCAGCGTAGGAATTGGGACAGGGGACCACGAGCAGTACTTC.

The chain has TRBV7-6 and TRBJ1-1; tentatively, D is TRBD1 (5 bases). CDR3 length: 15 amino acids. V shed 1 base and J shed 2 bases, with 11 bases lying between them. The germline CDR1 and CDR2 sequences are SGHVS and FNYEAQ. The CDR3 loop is CASSLVGGFNTEAFF. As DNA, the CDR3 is TGTGCCAGCAGCTTAGTCGGGGGGTTTAACACTGAAGCTTTCTTT.

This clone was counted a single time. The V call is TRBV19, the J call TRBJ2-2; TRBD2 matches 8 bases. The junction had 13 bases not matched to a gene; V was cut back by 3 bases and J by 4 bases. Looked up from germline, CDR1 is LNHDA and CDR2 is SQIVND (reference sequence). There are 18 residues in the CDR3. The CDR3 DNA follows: TGTGCCAGTAGTATTCGGCAGGGTGGACTAGCTTCCACCGGGGAGCTGTTTTTT. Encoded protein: CASSIRQGGLASTGELFF. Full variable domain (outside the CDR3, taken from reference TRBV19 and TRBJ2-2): DGGITQSPKYLFRKEGQNVTLSCEQNLNHDAMYWYRQDPGQGLRLIYYSQIVNDFQKGDIAEGYSVSREKKESFPLTVTSAQKNPTAFYLCASSIRQGGLASTGELFFGEGSRLTVL.

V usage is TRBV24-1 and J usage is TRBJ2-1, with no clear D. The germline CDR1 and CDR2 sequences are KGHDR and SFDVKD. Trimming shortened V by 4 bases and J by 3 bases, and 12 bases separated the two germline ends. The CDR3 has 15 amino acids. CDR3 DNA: TGTGCCACCAGTGAGGGCACCTTGCACTACAATGAGCAGTTCTTC. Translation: CATSEGTLHYNEQFF.

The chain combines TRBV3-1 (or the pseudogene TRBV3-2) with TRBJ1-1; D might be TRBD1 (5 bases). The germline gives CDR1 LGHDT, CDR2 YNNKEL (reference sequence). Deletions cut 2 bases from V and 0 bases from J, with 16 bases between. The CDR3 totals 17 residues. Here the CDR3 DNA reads TGTGCCAGCAGCCAATACCCCTCGACAGTGTTGAACACTGAAGCTTTCTTT. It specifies CASSQYPSTVLNTEAFF.